The sequence of this TCR beta chain was determined in a study of OX40 agonist ivuxolimab in advanced cancers. The assay was immunoSEQ multiplex PCR, and TCRdb's table has in-frame clones only and misses some. The sample lists approximately 50,000 clones; approximately 83% were seen once. With 5 bases removed from V and 2 bases from J, the gap between germline ends came to 8 bases. This CDR3 contains 13 residues. Germline-derived CDR1 and CDR2 are MNHNS and SASEGT. This TCR was sampled from an adult with an advanced solid tumor such as melanoma, head and neck, liver or kidney cancer. The chain employs TRBV6-1 and TRBJ2-3; no clear D. This material consisted of CD4+ or CD8+ T cells sorted from blood, taken in a trial of the OX40 agonist ivuxolimab. The CDR3: CASSRPYTDTQYF. For the CDR3, the DNA is TGTGCCAGCAGTCGCCCCTACACAGATACGCAGTATTTT.